This passage covers 21 T cell receptor beta chains from one sample sequenced in a study of T cells expressing NK-cell markers (dated by TCRdb to the early 2020s). The library was built by means of 5' RACE. Sequencing took place on an Illumina HiSeq 2000. TCRdb reprocessed the reads, so every CDR3 protein sequence counts as one entry and DNA is not shown. The sample table includes fewer than 200,000 distinct CDR3 sequences. The ten largest make up less than 20% of the sample. Sequenced input: blood T cells: a sorted CD56 or NKG2C T cell subset, CD4+ or CD8+ T cells, or bulk PBMC T cells (not recorded which). The receptors shown here come from a woman aged 18 to 75 in good health.

The genes are TRBV5-5 and TRBJ2-5; TCRdb lists TRBD2, though no DNA is available to test this call. There are 15 residues in the CDR3. The germline V gene has CDR1 SGHKS and CDR2 YYEKEE (reference sequence). The CDR3: CASSLGVAGVGTQYF.

V usage is TRBV20-1 and J usage is TRBJ2-3; lacking DNA, the TRBD2 call made by TCRdb goes unchecked. The germline V gene has CDR1 DFQATT and CDR2 SNEGSKA (reference sequence). The CDR3 contains 14 residues. The CDR3: CSARRRVQEDTQYF.

The V gene is TRBV9, the J gene TRBJ2-5; the D call of TRBD1 rests on TCRdb alone, since no DNA is present to check it. Germline loops: CDR1 SGDLS, CDR2 YYNGEE. This CDR3 is built from 16 residues. CDR3 amino acids: CASSDPTGPGWETQYF.

V usage is TRBV7-8 and J usage is TRBJ1-6. This CDR3 spans 15 amino acids. Germline V gives CDR1 SGHVS, CDR2 FQNEAQ. This CDR3 is CASSLTGNYNSPLHF.

The rearrangement links TRBV4-1 to TRBJ1-2; TCRdb reports TRBD1, a call that lacks DNA to check it against. This CDR3 has 13 amino acids. Germline lookup yields CDR1 MGHRA and CDR2 YSYEKL. The CDR3 spells CASSRGSDYGYTF.

V gene TRBV7-2 combines with J gene TRBJ2-3; TCRdb selects TRBD2, and the lack of DNA leaves this call unchecked. Germline values: CDR1 SGHTA, CDR2 FQGNSA. This CDR3 comprises 15 residues. CDR3 in amino acids: CASSERTSGSSRQYF.

The chain carries TRBV2 and TRBJ2-4; TCRdb's D call, TRBD1, is unchecked because there is no DNA. The germline CDR1 and CDR2 sequences are SNHLY and FYNNEI. The CDR3 totals 13 residues. CDR3 in amino acids: CASSIGQGAIQYF.

The rearrangement joins TRBV3-1 to TRBJ1-6. Looked up from germline, CDR1 is LGHDT and CDR2 is YNNKEL (reference sequence). This CDR3 spans 13 amino acids. The CDR3 sequence: CASSQVRDSPLHF.

The chain uses TRBV6-1 and TRBJ1-3. The CDR3 loop spans 17 amino acids. Germline V gives CDR1 MNHNS, CDR2 SASEGT. CDR3 loop: CASKDQGGPKTGNTIYF.

This sequence joins TRBV5-6 and TRBJ2-1; TCRdb returns TRBD2, unconfirmable since there is no DNA. The length of the CDR3 is 11 residues. The V gene's germline CDR1 is SGHDT and CDR2 YYEEEE. The CDR3 sequence: CASSFWGVQFF.

The chain links TRBV2 to TRBJ1-1. This CDR3 has 13 amino acids. Germline V gene data show CDR1 as SNHLY and CDR2 as FYNNEI. This chain's CDR3 is CASREQLNTEAFF.

The chain is built from TRBV24-1 and TRBJ2-2; without DNA, the TCRdb call of TRBD1 cannot be checked. CDR1 and CDR2 from the germline V gene are KGHDR and SFDVKD. CDR3 length: 19 amino acids. The chain's CDR3 is CATSDLRVFWGARTGELFF.

The J gene is TRBJ1-1, the V gene TRBV5-1. CDR3 size: 14 residues. Germline V gene sequence: CDR1 SGHRS, CDR2 YFSETQ. The CDR3 sequence is CASSLVLGNTEAFF.

The genes are TRBV5-1 and TRBJ2-3; there is no DNA to check the TCRdb D call of TRBD2. CDR1 is SGHRS and CDR2 is YFSETQ in the germline V gene. This CDR3 region has 14 residues. CDR3 loop: CASSLLAGVDTQYF.

This CDR3 reads CASSQSSWGRGPNQPQHF. This chain connects TRBV4-1 to TRBJ1-5; TCRdb reports TRBD1, a call that lacks DNA to check it against. The CDR3 length is 18 residues. Germline CDR1 and CDR2: MGHRA and YSYEKL.

The genes are TRBV5-1 and TRBJ2-2. The CDR3 is made up of 14 amino acids. CDR1 and CDR2 (germline): SGHRS, YFSETQ. CDR3 residues: CASSEDANTGELFF.

This chain joins TRBV5-8 and TRBJ2-1; TCRdb designates TRBD1, a call that cannot be tested without DNA. The germline V gene has CDR1 SGHTS and CDR2 YDEGEE. The length of the CDR3 is 15 residues. CDR3 in amino acids: CASSEGQGARDEQFF. The full variable domain, with the rest looked up from reference TRBV5-8 and TRBJ2-1, is EAGVTQSPTHLIKTRGQQATLRCSPISGHTSVYWYQQALGLGLQFLLWYDEGEERNRGNFPPRFSGRQFPNYSSELNVNALELEDSALYLCASSEGQGARDEQFFGPGTRLTVL.

The chain uses TRBV7-3 and TRBJ2-1; lacking DNA, the TRBD2 call made by TCRdb goes unchecked. Germline CDR1 is SGHTA and CDR2 is FQGTGA. The CDR3 is 15 residues long. CDR3 loop: CASSLTNSQVNEQFF.

The chain has TRBV2 and TRBJ1-1; no DNA is available, so the TRBD1 call from TCRdb remains unchecked. The CDR3 runs to 14 residues. In germline, CDR1 is SNHLY, CDR2 FYNNEI. The CDR3: CASRGTGGDTEAFF. The full variable domain, rest sourced from reference TRBV2 and TRBJ1-1, is EPEVTQTPSHQVTQMGQEVILRCVPISNHLYFYWYRQILGQKVEFLVSFYNNEISEKSEIFDDQFSVERPDGSNFTLKIRSTKLEDSAMYFCASRGTGGDTEAFFGQGTRLTVV.

The chain combines TRBV12-3 or TRBV12-4 with TRBJ1-3. This CDR3 contains 13 residues. The CDR3: CASSNTAGNTIYF.

The chain has TRBV12-3 or TRBV12-4 and TRBJ2-1; TCRdb returns TRBD2, unconfirmable since there is no DNA. This CDR3 contains 15 residues. CDR3 sequence reads: CASRQTRRGLARQFF.